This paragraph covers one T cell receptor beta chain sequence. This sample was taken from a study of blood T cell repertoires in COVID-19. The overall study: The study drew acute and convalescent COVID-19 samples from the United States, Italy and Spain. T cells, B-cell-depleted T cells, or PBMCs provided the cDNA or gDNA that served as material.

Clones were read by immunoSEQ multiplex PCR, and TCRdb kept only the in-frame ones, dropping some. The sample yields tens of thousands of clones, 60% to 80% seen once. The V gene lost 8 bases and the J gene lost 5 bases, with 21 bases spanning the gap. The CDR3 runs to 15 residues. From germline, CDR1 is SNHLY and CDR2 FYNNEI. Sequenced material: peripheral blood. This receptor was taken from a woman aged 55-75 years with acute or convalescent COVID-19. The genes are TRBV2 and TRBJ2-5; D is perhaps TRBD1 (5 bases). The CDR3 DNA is TGTGCCAGCCGGACGGACAAGGGCGCGATGGAGACCCAGTACTTC. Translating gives CASRTDKGAMETQYF. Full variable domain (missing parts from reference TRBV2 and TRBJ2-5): EPEVTQTPSHQVTQMGQEVILRCVPISNHLYFYWYRQILGQKVEFLVSFYNNEISEKSEIFDDQFSVERPDGSNFTLKIRSTKLEDSAMYFCASRTDKGAMETQYFGPGTRLLVL.